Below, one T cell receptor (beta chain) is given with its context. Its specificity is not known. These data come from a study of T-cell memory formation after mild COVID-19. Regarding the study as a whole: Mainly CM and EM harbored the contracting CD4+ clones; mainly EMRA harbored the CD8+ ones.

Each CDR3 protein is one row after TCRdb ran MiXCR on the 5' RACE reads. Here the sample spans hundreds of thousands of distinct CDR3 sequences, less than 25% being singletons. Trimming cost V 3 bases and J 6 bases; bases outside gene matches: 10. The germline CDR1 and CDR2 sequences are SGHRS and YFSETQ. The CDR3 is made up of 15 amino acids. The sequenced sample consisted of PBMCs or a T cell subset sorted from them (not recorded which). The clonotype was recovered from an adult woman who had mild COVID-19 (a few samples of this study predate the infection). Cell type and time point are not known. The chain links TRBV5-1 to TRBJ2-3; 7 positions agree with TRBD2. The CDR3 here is CASSYPSGASDTQYF. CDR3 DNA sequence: TGCGCCAGCAGCTATCCCAGCGGGGCATCGGATACGCAGTATTTT. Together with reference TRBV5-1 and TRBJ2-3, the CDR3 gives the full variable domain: KAGVTQTPRYLIKTRGQQVTLSCSPISGHRSVSWYQQTPGQGLQFLFEYFSETQRNKGNFPGRFSGRQFSNSRSEMNVSTLELGDSALYLCASSYPSGASDTQYFGPGTRLTVL.